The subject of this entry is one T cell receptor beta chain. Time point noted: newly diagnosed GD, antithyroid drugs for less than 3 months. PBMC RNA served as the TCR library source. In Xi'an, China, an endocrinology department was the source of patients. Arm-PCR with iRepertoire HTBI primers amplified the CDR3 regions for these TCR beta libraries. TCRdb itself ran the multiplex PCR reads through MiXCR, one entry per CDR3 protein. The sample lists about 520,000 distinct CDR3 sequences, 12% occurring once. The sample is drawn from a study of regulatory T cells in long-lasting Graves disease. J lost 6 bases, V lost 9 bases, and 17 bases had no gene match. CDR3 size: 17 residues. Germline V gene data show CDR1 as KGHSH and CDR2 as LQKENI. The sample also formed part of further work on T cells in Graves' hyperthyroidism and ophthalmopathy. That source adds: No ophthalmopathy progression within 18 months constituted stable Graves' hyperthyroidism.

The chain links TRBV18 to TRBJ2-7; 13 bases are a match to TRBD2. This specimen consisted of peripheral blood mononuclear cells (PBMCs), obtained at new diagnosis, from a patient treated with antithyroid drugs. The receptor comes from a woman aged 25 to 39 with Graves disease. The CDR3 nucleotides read TGTGCCAGTAAGGGACTAGCGGGAACGGGCCGTGCATCCGAGCAGTACTTC. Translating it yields CASKGLAGTGRASEQYF.